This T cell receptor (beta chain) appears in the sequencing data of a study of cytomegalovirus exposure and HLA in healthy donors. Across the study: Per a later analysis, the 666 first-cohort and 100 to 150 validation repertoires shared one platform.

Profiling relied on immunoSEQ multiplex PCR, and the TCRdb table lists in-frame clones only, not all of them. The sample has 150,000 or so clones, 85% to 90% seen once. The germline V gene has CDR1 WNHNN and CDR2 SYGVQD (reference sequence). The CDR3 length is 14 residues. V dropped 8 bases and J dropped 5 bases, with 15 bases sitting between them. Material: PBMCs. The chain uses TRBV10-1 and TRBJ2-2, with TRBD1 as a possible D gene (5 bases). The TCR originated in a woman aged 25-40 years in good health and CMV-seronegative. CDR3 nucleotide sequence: TGCGCCAGCCGGAGCAGGGCAGGGACCGGGGAGCTGTTTTTT. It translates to CASRSRAGTGELFF.